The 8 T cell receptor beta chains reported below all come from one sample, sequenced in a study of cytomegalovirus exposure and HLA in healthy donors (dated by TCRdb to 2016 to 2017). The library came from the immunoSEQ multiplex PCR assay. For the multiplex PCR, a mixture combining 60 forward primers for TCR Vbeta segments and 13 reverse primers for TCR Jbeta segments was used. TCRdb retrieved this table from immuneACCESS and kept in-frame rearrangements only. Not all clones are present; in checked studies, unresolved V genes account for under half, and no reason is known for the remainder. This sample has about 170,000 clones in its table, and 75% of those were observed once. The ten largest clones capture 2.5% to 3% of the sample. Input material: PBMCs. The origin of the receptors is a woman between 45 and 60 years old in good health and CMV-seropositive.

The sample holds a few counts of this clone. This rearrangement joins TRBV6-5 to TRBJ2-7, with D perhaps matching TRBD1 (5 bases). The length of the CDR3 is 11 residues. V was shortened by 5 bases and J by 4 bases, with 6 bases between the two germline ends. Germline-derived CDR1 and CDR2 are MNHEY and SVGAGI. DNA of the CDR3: TGTGCCAGCAGTGACAGTTACGAGCAGTACTTC. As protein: CASSDSYEQYF.

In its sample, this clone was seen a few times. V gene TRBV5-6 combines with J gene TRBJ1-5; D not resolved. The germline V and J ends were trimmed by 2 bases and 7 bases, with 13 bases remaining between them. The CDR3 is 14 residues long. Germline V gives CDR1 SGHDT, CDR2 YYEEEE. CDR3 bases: TGTGCCAGCAGCTTACTGACGGGAGGCCAGCCCCAGCATTTT. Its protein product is CASSLLTGGQPQHF.

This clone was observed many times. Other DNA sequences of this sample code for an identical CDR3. Written as DNA, the CDR3 is TGTGCCAGCAGTGAATGGCAGGGGAGCAATCAGCCCCAGCATTTT. This gives the protein CASSEWQGSNQPQHF. The chain is built from TRBV6-1 and TRBJ1-5; possibly TRBD1 for D (6 bases). CDR3 length: 15 residues. V lost 2 bases and J lost 1, with 9 bases in between. Germline V gene sequence: CDR1 MNHNS, CDR2 SASEGT.

This CDR3 reads CASSLDRGADTQYF. The DNA of the CDR3 is TGTGCCAGCAGCTTAGACAGGGGGGCAGATACGCAGTATTTT. V and J are TRBV7-2 and TRBJ2-3; 8 bases fit TRBD1. Germline V lookup: CDR1 SGHTA, CDR2 FQGNSA. The junction had 1 base not matched to a gene; V was cut back by 1 base and J by 4 bases. The CDR3 covers 14 residues.

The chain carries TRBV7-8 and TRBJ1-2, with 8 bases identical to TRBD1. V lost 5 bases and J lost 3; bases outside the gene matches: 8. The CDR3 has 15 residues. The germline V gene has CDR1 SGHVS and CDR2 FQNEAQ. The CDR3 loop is CASSAVGQGYYGYTF. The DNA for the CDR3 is TGTGCCAGCAGCGCCGTCGGACAGGGCTACTATGGCTACACCTTC.

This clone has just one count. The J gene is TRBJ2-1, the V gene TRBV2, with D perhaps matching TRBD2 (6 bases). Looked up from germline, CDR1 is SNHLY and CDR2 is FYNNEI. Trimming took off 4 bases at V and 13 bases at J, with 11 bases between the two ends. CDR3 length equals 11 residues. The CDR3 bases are TGTGCCAGCAGTGGGCGGGGCCTTCAGTTCTTC. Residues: CASSGRGLQFF.

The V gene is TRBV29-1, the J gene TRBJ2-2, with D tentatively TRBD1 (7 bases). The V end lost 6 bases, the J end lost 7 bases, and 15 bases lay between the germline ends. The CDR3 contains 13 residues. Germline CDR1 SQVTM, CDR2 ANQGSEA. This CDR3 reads CSVLDREVGELFF. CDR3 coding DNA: TGCAGCGTCCTCGACAGGGAGGTCGGGGAGCTGTTTTTT.

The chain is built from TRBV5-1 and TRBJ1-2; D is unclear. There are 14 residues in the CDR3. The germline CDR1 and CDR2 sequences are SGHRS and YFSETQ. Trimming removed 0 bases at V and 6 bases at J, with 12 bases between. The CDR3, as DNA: TGCGCCAGCAGCTTGGCAGCGACGTTCGATGGCTACACCTTC. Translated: CASSLAATFDGYTF.